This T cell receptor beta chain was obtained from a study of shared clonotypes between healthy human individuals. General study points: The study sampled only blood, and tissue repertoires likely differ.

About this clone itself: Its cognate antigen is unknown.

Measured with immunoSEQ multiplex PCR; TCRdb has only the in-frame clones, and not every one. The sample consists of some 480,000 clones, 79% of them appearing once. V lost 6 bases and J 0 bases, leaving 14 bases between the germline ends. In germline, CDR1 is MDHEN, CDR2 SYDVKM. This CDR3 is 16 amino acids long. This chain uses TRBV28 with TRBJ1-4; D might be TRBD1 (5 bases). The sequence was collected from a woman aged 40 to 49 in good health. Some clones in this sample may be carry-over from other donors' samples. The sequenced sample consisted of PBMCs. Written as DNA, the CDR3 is TGTGCCAGCAGCCTAAGTCAGGGCGCAACTAATGAAAAACTGTTTTTT. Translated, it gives CASSLSQGATNEKLFF.